This TCR beta chain is from a study of human T cells and chemical hapten exposure. Time point described: pre-sensitization, week 0. The treatment denotes: therapeutic diphenylcyclopropenone sensitization with weekly scalp DPC. The CDR3 covers 15 residues. From germline, CDR1 is ENHRY and CDR2 SYGVKD. V was trimmed by 6 bases and J by 8 bases, leaving 21 bases between them. One entry per CDR3 protein, called by TCRdb with MiXCR from the RACE reads. The repertoire holds 380,000 or so distinct CDR3 sequences, with about 5.4% as singletons. At least ten counts were recorded for this clonotype. This chain uses TRBV10-3 with TRBJ2-3; D is perhaps TRBD1 or TRBD2 (6 bases each). Specimen: whole blood, collected in connection with sensitization to the hapten diphenylcyclopropenone (DPC). This TCR was recovered from a woman under 30 with alopecia areata. Some clones in this sample may be carry-over from other donors' samples. Here the CDR3 reads CAIRTDSGKGGTQYF. The CDR3, as DNA: TGTGCCATCAGAACCGATAGCGGTAAAGGGGGTACGCAGTATTTT.